This T cell receptor beta chain comes out of a study of T cell changes during pregnancy in multiple sclerosis. Per the germline V gene, CDR1 is MDHEN and CDR2 is SYDVKM. This CDR3 is built from 21 residues. Trimming took 6 bases from V and 0 from J; bases not matched to a gene: 23. Assay used: immunoSEQ multiplex PCR; TCRdb lists only in-frame clones, some missing. The sample gives 30,000 to 45,000 clones, 90% of which show up once; around 0.41% is in the top ten. The specimen comprised CD4+ T cells from peripheral blood mononuclear cells, sampled in the third trimester of pregnancy. This TCR came from a female donor with multiple sclerosis, enrolled in a pregnancy study. The V call is TRBV28, the J call TRBJ1-1, with 9 bases aligning to TRBD1. The CDR3 protein is CASSPWGQGGPNAPMNTEAFF. The CDR3 DNA is TGTGCCAGCAGCCCATGGGGACAGGGAGGCCCAAATGCGCCCATGAACACTGAAGCTTTCTTT.